These T cell receptor beta chains were read from a single sample in a study of cytomegalovirus exposure and HLA in healthy donors. Here immunoSEQ multiplex PCR was the method, and the copy in TCRdb shows in-frame clones only, minus some. The sample includes about 310,000 clones, roughly 88% of them seen just once. The sample taken for sequencing was PBMCs. The receptors come from a man aged 30 to 45 in good health and CMV-seronegative. Both conserved end residues are part of each CDR3. A D gene is named only where the DNA matches it firmly. Clone size is not always given. Where it is, it says once, few, many or a class for expanded clones.

D gene | J gene | clone size | V gene | CDR3 DNA | CDR3 protein
NA | TRBJ1-5 | NA | TRBV18 | TGTGCCAGCTCAGTCGGGGGCAATCAGCCCCAGCATTTT | CASSVGGNQPQHF
NA | TRBJ1-4 | NA | TRBV18 | TGTGCCAGCTCACGAGCACAGGATGAAAAACTGTTTTTT | CASSRAQDEKLFF
NA | TRBJ1-1 | NA | TRBV4-1 | TGCGCCAGCAGCCCTAGGTCAGACGCTTTCTTT | CASSPRSDAFF
NA | TRBJ1-2 | NA | TRBV5-5 | TGTGCCAGCAGCTCACAGGTCGACTATGGCTACACCTTC | CASSSQVDYGYTF
NA | TRBJ2-3 | NA | TRBV5-1 | TGCGCCAGCAGCTTGGAGGGAGCTGCGGGGTCGGGGGATACGCAGTATTTT | CASSLEGAAGSGDTQYF
TRBD2 | TRBJ2-5 | NA | TRBV7-2 | TGTGCCAGCAGCACGTGGACTAGCGGGGGGAGACGGCAAGAGACCCAGTACTTC | CASSTWTSGGRRQETQYF
TRBD1 | TRBJ2-7 | NA | TRBV10-3 | TGTGCCATCAGTGAATTTGGGACAGGGGTCTCCTACGAGCAGTACTTC | CAISEFGTGVSYEQYF
NA | TRBJ2-3 | NA | TRBV5-1 | TGCGCCAGCAGCCCCCTCGGGTACACAGATACGCAGTATTTT | CASSPLGYTDTQYF
NA | TRBJ1-1 | NA | TRBV6-1 | TGTGCCAGCAGTGAAGCGATGGGGCTGACCACTGAAGCTTTCTTT | CASSEAMGLTTEAFF
NA | TRBJ2-1 | NA | TRBV4-1 | TGCGCCAGCAGCCAAGATTTGGGGGGCTCCTACAATGAGCAGTTCTTC | CASSQDLGGSYNEQFF
NA | TRBJ1-6 | NA | TRBV6-5 | TGTGCCAGCAGTTACGGGGCAGTTTCACCCCTCCACTTT | CASSYGAVSPLHF
NA | TRBJ2-6 | NA | TRBV6-5 | TGTGCCAGCAGGGCTGCTGGGGCCAACGTCCTGACTTTC | CASRAAGANVLTF
TRBD1 | TRBJ2-7 | NA | TRBV19 | TGTGCCAGTAGCCGTCGCTCGGACAGGCCTCCCTACGAGCAGTACTTC | CASSRRSDRPPYEQYF
TRBD2 | TRBJ2-1 | NA | TRBV14 | TGTGCCAGTGGACTAGCGGGTCGTAGCTCCTACAATGAGCAGTTCTTC | CASGLAGRSSYNEQFF
TRBD2 | TRBJ2-1 | NA | TRBV5-6 | TGTGCCAGCAGCCCGGGACTAGTGAGTGAGCAGTTCTTC | CASSPGLVSEQFF
NA | TRBJ2-7 | NA | TRBV2 | TGTGCCAGCAGTGAAATACTAGTCCTCTCCTACGAGCAGTACTTC | CASSEILVLSYEQYF
NA | TRBJ1-5 | NA | TRBV19 | TGTGCCAGTACTCCCGGACACAAAGCTCAGCCCCAGCATTTT | CASTPGHKAQPQHF
NA | TRBJ2-5 | NA | TRBV7-7 | TGTGCCAGCAGCCCTGTTGGGGGGGGCATGGAGACCCAGTACTTC | CASSPVGGGMETQYF
TRBD1 | TRBJ2-1 | NA | TRBV18 | TGTGCCAGCTCACCCGAGGGACAGGGAGGCCATGAGCAGTTCTTC | CASSPEGQGGHEQFF
NA | TRBJ2-5 | NA | TRBV11-1 | TGTGCCAGCAGCCACCGACTAGGGGGGGCGACCCAGTACTTC | CASSHRLGGATQYF
NA | TRBJ2-7 | once | TRBV7-9 | TGTGCCAGCAGCTTAGTCCCTAGACCCTACGAGCAGTACTTC | CASSLVPRPYEQYF
TRBD2 | TRBJ2-7 | NA | TRBV6-6 | TGTGCCAGCAGTTACACCGGGAGGGTGGGCGAGCAGTACTTC | CASSYTGRVGEQYF
TRBD1 | TRBJ2-7 | NA | TRBV6-6 | TGTGCCAGCAGACCGGGACAGGGGACCTACGAGCAGTACTTC | CASRPGQGTYEQYF
NA | TRBJ2-3 | few | TRBV5-1 | TGCGCCAGCAGCCTCCTGGACAAATCTAGCACAGATACGCAGTATTTT | CASSLLDKSSTDTQYF
NA | TRBJ2-7 | NA | TRBV7-2 | TGTGCCAGCAGCTTAGGTGGGGGCCCCCTCGAGCAGTACTTC | CASSLGGGPLEQYF
TRBD1 | TRBJ2-7 | NA | TRBV7-9 | TGTGCCAGCAGCCCTATTCCCGGGACAGGGGCGACTACCTACGAGCAGTACTTC | CASSPIPGTGATTYEQYF
NA | TRBJ1-6 | NA | TRBV10-3 | TGTGCCATCAGTGAGTCTGGACAGTATAATTCACCCCTCCACTTT | CAISESGQYNSPLHF
TRBD2 | TRBJ2-7 | NA | TRBV14 | TGTGCCAGCAGCAGACTAGCGGGGGGGCCCTACGAGCAGTACTTC | CASSRLAGGPYEQYF
TRBD2 | TRBJ2-5 | NA | TRBV10-3 | TGTGCCATCAGGGAGACTAGCGGGGTCGGGGAGACCCAGTACTTC | CAIRETSGVGETQYF
NA | TRBJ2-7 | NA | TRBV19 | TGTGCCAGTAGTAAGGACAGCCTTTACGAGCAGTACTTC | CASSKDSLYEQYF
NA | TRBJ2-5 | NA | TRBV7-9 | TGTGCCAGCAGCTTCTCGACTAGTGGGTATCAAGAGACCCAGTACTTC | CASSFSTSGYQETQYF
TRBD1 | TRBJ1-5 | NA | TRBV19 | TGTGCCAGTAAAGTGGGGACAGCCTCTCACAGGAATCAGCCCCAGCATTTT | CASKVGTASHRNQPQHF
TRBD1 | TRBJ2-2 | NA | TRBV6-1 | TGTGCCAGCAGTGTCGGGACAGCAATGACCGGGGAGCTGTTTTTT | CASSVGTAMTGELFF
TRBD1 | TRBJ1-1 | once | TRBV6-6 | TGTGCCAGCAGTCCGGGACAGGATGACACTGAAGCTTTCTTT | CASSPGQDDTEAFF
NA | TRBJ2-3 | NA | TRBV7-2 | TGTGCCAGCTTTCACTCGAGGGGGGGCCGGGATACGCAGTATTTT | CASFHSRGGRDTQYF
NA | TRBJ2-3 | NA | TRBV7-2 | TGTGCCAGCAGCTTACCTTCTCCAGATACGCAGTATTTT | CASSLPSPDTQYF
NA | TRBJ1-1 | NA | TRBV6-6 | TGTGCCGGAGCGGGGCAGGCCACTGAAGCTTTCTTT | CAGAGQATEAFF
NA | TRBJ1-1 | NA | TRBV29-1 | TGCAGCGTTATGTCAGACAAATGGAACACTGAAGCTTTCTTT | CSVMSDKWNTEAFF
TRBD1 | TRBJ1-2 | NA | TRBV19 | TGTGCCAGTAGCGCGACAGGGCATAGTGGCTACACCTTC | CASSATGHSGYTF
TRBD1 | TRBJ2-7 | few | TRBV27 | TGTGCCAGCAGTGTGACAGGGGCCCACGAGCAGTACTTC | CASSVTGAHEQYF
TRBD1 | TRBJ1-6 | NA | TRBV7-8 | TGTGCCAGCAGCCCCTGGGACAGCCTTAATTCACCCCTCCACTTT | CASSPWDSLNSPLHF
NA | TRBJ1-1 | NA | TRBV23-1 | TGCGCCAGCAGTCAATCTGTGGCGGGAGCTTTCTTT | CASSQSVAGAFF
NA | TRBJ1-4 | NA | TRBV19 | TGTGCCAGTTCCTTAACTAGGGACTTCTCAACTAATGAAAAACTGTTTTTT | CASSLTRDFSTNEKLFF
NA | TRBJ2-3 | NA | TRBV7-6 | TGTGCCAGCAGCTTATATCCTAGCGATACAGATACGCAGTATTTT | CASSLYPSDTDTQYF
TRBD2 | TRBJ2-2 | NA | TRBV19 | TGTGCCAGTACTCGACTAGCGGGGGGCTTCCGATTTACCGGGGAGCTGTTTTTT | CASTRLAGGFRFTGELFF